This T cell receptor beta chain comes out of a study of blood T cell repertoires in COVID-19. From germline, CDR1 is LGHDT and CDR2 YNNKEL (reference sequence). Trimming stripped 3 bases from V and 6 bases from J, with 6 bases between. The CDR3 loop spans 12 amino acids. Under the authors' procedure: Amplified reference gene primers provided the basis for estimating nucleated cell counts. Only in-frame clones appear in the TCRdb table, and some are missing; sequencing was by immunoSEQ multiplex PCR. Clonal size and the V and J genes are those of that table, whereas D and trimming came from the DNA. The profile shows approximately 300,000 clones, roughly nine tenths of them singletons.

The clonotype originates from a man aged 55 to 70 who had recovered from COVID-19. The sequencing input was PBMCs or T cells enriched from blood (not recorded which). The chain uses TRBV3-1 (or the pseudogene TRBV3-2) and TRBJ1-5; the D is unclear. In DNA form, the CDR3 reads TGTGCCAGCAGCCATCTCAGTCAGCCCCAGCATTTT. Translation: CASSHLSQPQHF.